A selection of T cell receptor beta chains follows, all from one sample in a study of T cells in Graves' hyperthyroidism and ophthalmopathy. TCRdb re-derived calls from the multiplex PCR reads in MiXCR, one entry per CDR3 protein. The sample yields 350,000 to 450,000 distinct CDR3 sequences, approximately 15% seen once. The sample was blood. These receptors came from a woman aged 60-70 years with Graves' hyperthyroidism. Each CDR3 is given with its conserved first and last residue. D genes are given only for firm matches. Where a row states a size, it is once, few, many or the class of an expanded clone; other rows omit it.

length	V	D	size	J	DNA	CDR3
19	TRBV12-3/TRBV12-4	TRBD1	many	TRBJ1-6	TGTGCCAGCAGCCATGCTACAGGGGCGTCTTTGGCCGGTAATTCACCCCTCCACTTT	CASSHATGASLAGNSPLHF
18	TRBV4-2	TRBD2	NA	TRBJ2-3	TGTGCCAGCAGCCAAGATTCAGGGACTAGCGGGGCGGGCCGTACGCAGTATTTT	CASSQDSGTSGAGRTQYF
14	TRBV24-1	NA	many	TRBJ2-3	TGTGCCACCAGTGAGGCAGGGCTCACAGATACGCAGTATTTT	CATSEAGLTDTQYF
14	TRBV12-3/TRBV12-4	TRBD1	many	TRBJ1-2	TGTGCCAGCAGTTTAGCCGGGACAGCCTATGGCTACACCTTC	CASSLAGTAYGYTF
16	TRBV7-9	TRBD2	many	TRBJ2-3	TGTGCCAGCAGCTTCGTTAGCGGGATGGGCACAGATACGCAGTATTTT	CASSFVSGMGTDTQYF
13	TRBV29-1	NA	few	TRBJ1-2	TGCAGCGCTGGTACCCTCGGGAGTTATGGCTACACCTTC	CSAGTLGSYGYTF
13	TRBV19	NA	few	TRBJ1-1	TGTGCCAGTAGTATAAGTTGGGGCACTGAAGCTTTCTTT	CASSISWGTEAFF
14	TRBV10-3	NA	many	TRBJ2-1	TGTGCCATCAGTGCACGAGGGTCCTACAATGAGCAGTTCTTC	CAISARGSYNEQFF
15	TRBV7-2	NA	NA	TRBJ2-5	TGTGCCAGCTTTCCCGGGGTAGGGGATGGTGAGACCCAGTACTTC	CASFPGVGDGETQYF
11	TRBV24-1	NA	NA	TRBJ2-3	TGTGCCACCGCACGGACAGATACGCAGTATTTT	CATARTDTQYF
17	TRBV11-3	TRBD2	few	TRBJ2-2	TGTGCCTGTACACAGGGGTCGACTAGCGGGACTGGCGGGGAGCTGTTTTTT	CACTQGSTSGTGGELFF
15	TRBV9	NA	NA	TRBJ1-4	TGTGCCAGCAGCTCCCATACAGGGTCTAATGAAAAACTGTTTTTT	CASSSHTGSNEKLFF
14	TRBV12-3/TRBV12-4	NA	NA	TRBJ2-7	TGTGCCAGCAGCTCGCAGGGACACGTCTACGAGCAGTACTTC	CASSSQGHVYEQYF
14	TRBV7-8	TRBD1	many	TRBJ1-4	TGTGCCAGCGCTGAGGACAGGGTTCATGAAAAACTGTTTTTT	CASAEDRVHEKLFF
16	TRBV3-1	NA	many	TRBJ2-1	TGTGCCAGCAGCCAAGTTTTGGCGGGACCTTACAATGAGCAGTTCTTC	CASSQVLAGPYNEQFF
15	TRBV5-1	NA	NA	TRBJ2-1	TGTGCCAGCAGCCGGGACCCTGGGACCTACAATGAGCAGTTCTTC	CASSRDPGTYNEQFF
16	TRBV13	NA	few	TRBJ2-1	TGTGCCAGCAGCTTGGGGCAGAGTTCTTTGGGTGGTGAGCAGTTCTTC	CASSLGQSSLGGEQFF
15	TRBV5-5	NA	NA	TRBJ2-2	TGTGCCAGCAGCTTGGCCCCGGCGAGCGCCGGGGAGCTGTTTTTT	CASSLAPASAGELFF
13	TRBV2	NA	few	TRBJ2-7	TGTGCCAGCAGCCCCCGAGGGGATTCGGAGCAGTACTTC	CASSPRGDSEQYF
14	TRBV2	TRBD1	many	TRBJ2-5	TGTGCCAGCGGGGACAGGGGAACCCAAGAGACCCAGTACTTC	CASGDRGTQETQYF
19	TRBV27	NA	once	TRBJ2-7	TGTGCCAGCAGTTTATGGGGGGTAGTAGCAGGGGGTGAGGACTACGAGCAGTACTTC	CASSLWGVVAGGEDYEQYF
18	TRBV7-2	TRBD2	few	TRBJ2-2	TGTGCCAGCAGCTTATCCCCTAGCGGGAGGGCCAACACCGGGGAGCTGTTTTTT	CASSLSPSGRANTGELFF
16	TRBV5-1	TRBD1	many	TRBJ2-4	TGCGCCAGCAGCAGGACAGGGGTTATAGCCAAAAACATTCAGTACTTC	CASSRTGVIAKNIQYF
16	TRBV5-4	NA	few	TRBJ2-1	TGTGCCAGCAGCGCACGACTAGTCGGTATCTTAAATGAGCAGTTCTTC	CASSARLVGILNEQFF
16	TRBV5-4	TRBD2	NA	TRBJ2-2	TGTGCCAGCAGCTTGGGACCTAGCGGGAACACCGGGGAGCTGTTTTTT	CASSLGPSGNTGELFF
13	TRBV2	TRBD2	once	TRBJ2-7	TGTGCCAGCAGCCGGGACGGGAGGCACAAGCAGTACTTC	CASSRDGRHKQYF
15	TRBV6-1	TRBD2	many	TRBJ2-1	TGTGCCAGCACTACGGGGCGGGAGGGCCGAAATGAGCAGTTCTTC	CASTTGREGRNEQFF
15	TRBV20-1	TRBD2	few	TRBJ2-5	TGCAGTGCCCACCCCGCCGCTAGCGGAAAAGAGACCCAGTACTTC	CSAHPAASGKETQYF
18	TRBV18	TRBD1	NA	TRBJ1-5	TGTGCCAGCTCACCATCTTTGAAGACAGGGGGCCTCAATCAGCCCCAGCATTTT	CASSPSLKTGGLNQPQHF
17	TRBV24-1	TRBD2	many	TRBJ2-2	TGTGCCACCAGTCCCAGTAGCGGGAGGGGTAACACCGGGGAGCTGTTTTTT	CATSPSSGRGNTGELFF
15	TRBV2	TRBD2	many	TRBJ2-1	TGTGCCAGCAGTGAAGCGGGACTAGTCTACAATGAGCAGTTCTTC	CASSEAGLVYNEQFF
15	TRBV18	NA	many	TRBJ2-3	TGTGCCAGCTCACCACCTTCGAGTGGCACAGATACGCAGTATTTT	CASSPPSSGTDTQYF
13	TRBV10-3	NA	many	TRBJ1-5	TGTGCCATCAGTGACTGGGGGGATCAGCCCCAGCATTTT	CAISDWGDQPQHF
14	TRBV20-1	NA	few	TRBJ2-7	TGCAGTGCTAGTCAGGGCCATAAAGACTACGAGCAGTACTTC	CSASQGHKDYEQYF
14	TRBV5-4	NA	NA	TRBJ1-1	TGTGCCGGCAGCTTTGGTACCCAAAACACTGAAGCTTTCTTT	CAGSFGTQNTEAFF
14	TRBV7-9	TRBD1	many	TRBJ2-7	TGTGCCAGCAGCCCGACCGGGACAGGTGACGAGCAGTACTTC	CASSPTGTGDEQYF
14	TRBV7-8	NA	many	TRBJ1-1	TGTGCCAGCAGCTTAGATATTGGGAACACTGAAGCTTTCTTT	CASSLDIGNTEAFF
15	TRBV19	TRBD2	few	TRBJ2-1	TGTGCCAGTAGTATAACTAGCGGGAGGGGGAATGAGCAGTTCTTC	CASSITSGRGNEQFF